This T cell receptor beta chain was found in a study of cytomegalovirus exposure and HLA in healthy donors (dated by TCRdb to 2016 to 2017). Turning to the overall study: According to an earlier analysis of a few hundred of the donors, about 179 million T cells yielded over 90 million unique TCR beta sequences and approximately 280 Gb of sequence data. About 5 DR-DQ haplotypes were handled as single units for association and clustering, since linkage in the cohort was strong. Genome-wide SNP genotypes for about 55% of the roughly 670 donors were used in a later genetic analysis, which treated that subset as a discovery cohort. To study patterns of TCR occurrence, a later analysis re-analyzed previously published TCR beta repertoires from 600 to 750 donors and added high-resolution HLA genotyping. Donor age, sex, ethnicity and CMV serostatus were collected together with the repertoire data. The T cell repertoires of some 700 subjects were profiled by immunosequencing and related to cytomegalovirus serostatus. The later analysis used no new phenotypic data to find candidate immune exposures, relying instead on TCR beta sequences and their occurrence across donors. On average, about 200,000 unique TCR beta nucleotide sequences were sequenced per donor among fewer than 500 genotyped donors of the cohort, with roughly 20% of those sequences being non-productive. The study aimed to test whether cataloging public T cell receptors could reveal signatures of past pathogen exposure. To decide whether each TCR beta V gene segment behaved as functional or pseudogenic, an earlier analysis of approximately 620 of the donors relied on high-throughput TCR beta sequencing. An early release covering roughly 600 HLA-typed donors comprised 250 to 350 gigabases of sequencing data and approximately 80 million unique TCR sequences. Besides the first cohort of some 670 subjects, a separate validation cohort made up of 120 or so different subjects was used. To predict cytomegalovirus infection status, the study combined high-throughput TCR immunosequencing, statistical association of individual TCRs with disease status, and machine learning. All discovery cohort repertoires had been generated using a single sequencing platform. Typing coverage varied by locus: roughly 629-640 donors for A, B, C, DRB1 and DQB1; about 520 for DQA1; about 590 for DPA1; some 470 for DPB1. HLA typing included class I and class II loci at four-digit resolution. Of the roughly 430 genotyped donors, approximately 82% fell in the genetic ancestry cluster associated with self-reported Caucasian donors. Overall study outcomes, separate from this receptor: Assigning TCR associations to individual alleles was difficult when HLA alleles, especially DR and DQ, strongly co-occurred. A later analysis found that most CMV-associated TCR beta chains appeared HLA-restricted, with HLA associations seemingly driven largely by CMV exposure. A later analysis found that TCR association rates varied across HLA loci, with DRB1 alleles showing the most associated TCRs and HLA-C alleles the fewest. Because counts were too low, around 18 rarely observed V segments, including chromosome 9 orphons, were left out of the earlier analysis of 587 of the donors. At a false discovery rate of 0.05, a later analysis linked under 20,000 TCR beta sequences to specific HLA alleles. The only immune exposure information available for the cohort was CMV serostatus. Some IMGT-functional V segments, including TRBV6-2 and TRBV6-3, could not be distinguished by the 87-base-pair reads and were therefore excluded. A further reported finding was that TCR beta sequences accurately predicted the HLA-A and HLA-B alleles for most subjects in the first cohort. A total of fewer than 200 TCR beta chains were listed by the study as associated with cytomegalovirus. According to a later analysis, parvovirus B19, influenza, CMV and Epstein-Barr virus appeared linked to several top co-occurrence clusters. Broadly in line with IMGT annotations, most TCR beta V segments showed up in productive rearrangements about 87% or about 30% of the time in an earlier analysis of around 550 of the donors. In vitro tests confirmed that a few of the cytomegalovirus-associated TCR beta chains recognize cytomegalovirus antigens. Compared with the approximately 670-donor mean, donors in an Asian-associated ancestry cluster had fewer N-insertions in productive TCRs, according to a later genetic analysis. In a later analysis, HLA-associated TCR beta chains showed more clonal expansion and lower generation probabilities than non-associated chains that were equally common. Linkage disequilibrium might explain the correlated functional status among segregating V segments, but an unknown experimental factor could not be excluded. An association between a missense DCLRE1C variant and V-gene and J-gene trimming of TCR beta chains was found in a later genetic analysis and replicated in an independent cohort. While some public TCRs were present in many individuals, most TCR sequences turned up only very rarely across donors. Roughly uniform sequencing depth across donors was assumed in presence/absence analyses, although this assumption may not hold. A group of highly shared sequence variants was considered likely to be a technical artifact of the sequencing pipeline. It was suggested by the authors that the approach could potentially be generalized to other disease states and immunological phenotypes. Because some donors lacked HLA typing at each locus, the association tests relied only on the typed subset. The classifier was reported to diagnose cytomegalovirus status with high specificity and sensitivity in both the original and validation cohorts. Only TCR beta chains were sequenced in this cohort, and the absence of alpha or paired-chain data limited detectable features.

There are a few counts of this clone. Its antigen is still unknown. Per-base quality was not reported, and no clone a single base away is much larger than it. Receptor amplification or capture employed the immunoSEQ multiplex PCR assay. The multiplex PCR relied on a mix of 60 forward primers for TCR Vbeta segments and 13 reverse primers for TCR Jbeta segments. The CDR3 region of rearranged TCR beta genes was amplified from genomic DNA with a multiplex PCR assay. Amplified TCR beta libraries were sequenced as 87-base-pair reads on the Illumina HiSeq System. Per the original workflow: A later analysis tallied tens of millions of unique TCR beta chains across the 666 repertoires, and around 9.9 million of those chains were shared by two or more donors. A nearest-neighbor algorithm error-corrected the raw reads and collapsed the reads into unique sequences, merging closely related sequences to remove PCR and sequencing errors. V, D and J gene segments were assigned by aligning CDR3 sequences to IMGT reference sequences. For a sequence to be retained, a match of at least six nucleotides to both a V gene segment and a J gene segment was required. Rearrangements were classified as productive when the CDR3 lacked stop codons and remained in frame with V and J, and all other rearrangements were classified as non-productive. Following IMGT convention, CDR3 was defined as the stretch from the second conserved V-encoded cysteine up to the conserved J-encoded phenylalanine. In an earlier analysis of some 550 of the donors, sequences lacking an unambiguous match to a single V gene segment were excluded. An earlier analysis of just under 600 of the donors called V segments functional above 56.7% productive rearrangements and segregating when the between-donor standard deviation exceeded 5%. A statistical classification framework was built to diagnose cytomegalovirus status from the catalog of TCR beta chain sequences. V and J gene assignment, in a later analysis, came from comparing TCR nucleotide sequences with IMGT/GENE-DB human TR gene sequences. Using the TCRdist pipeline, a later analysis assigned CDR3 sequences along with most-parsimonious VDJ recombination scenarios. A later analysis defined each TCR beta chain by its CDR3 amino acid sequence plus V-gene family, and excluded reads lacking a unique V-gene family. In a later analysis, 550 to 650 highly shared, low-generation-probability nucleotide sequences were removed to address suspected cross-contamination and a sequencing artifact. A later analysis calculated a clonal expansion index for each public chain from normalized within-repertoire ranks of inferred template counts. In a later analysis, generation probabilities were computed using a VDJ recombination model fitted to out-of-frame rearrangements, and the results were checked against IGoR. In a later analysis, hypergeometric tests were used to score TCR-TCR, TCR-HLA and TCR-CMV co-occurrence, with a repertoire-size bias correction applied to TCR pairs. In a later analysis, false discovery rates were estimated by permuting HLA or CMV assignments 20 times. In a later analysis, co-occurring TCRs were grouped with DBSCAN, and TCRdist sequence similarity was added when clustering was performed within HLA-allele-positive subsets. Repertoires with fewer than 30,000 or more than 120,000 public chains were left out of co-occurrence clustering, as were a handful of repertoires with anomalous nucleotide sharing. This is the immuneACCESS table as TCRdb keeps it, with only in-frame sequences that have V and J called. A part of the clones is gone; compared with another copy, unresolved V genes explain less than half, and the rest is unexplained. That table is the source of V, J and clone size, and D and trimming were worked out from the DNA. In this sample the table shows some 120,000 clones, 65% to 75% of which occur a single time. In total, the top ten clones hold approximately 4% of the sample.

The cohort was made up of roughly 670 healthy bone marrow donors. Cohort members were all nominally healthy when sampled, although unrecorded immune exposures were likely present. The donor tested CMV seropositive, placing the donor among the approximately 290 seropositive members of the cohort. A peripheral blood sample was collected from each donor, and TCR beta sequencing was performed on peripheral blood mononuclear cells. Genomic DNA extraction from the blood cell samples was performed with the Qiagen DNeasy Blood Extraction Kit. CDR1 is given as SNHLY and CDR2 as FYNNEI, both from the germline V gene. Trimming removed 5 bases from V and 1 base from J; the gene matches leave 14 bases unexplained. The CDR3 runs 19 residues from the cysteine to the phenylalanine. Only the CDR3 DNA stays, 57 bases, in frame from base 1.

The receptor comes from a man aged 40-55 years in good health and CMV-seropositive. The source material was PBMCs. The rearranged chain carries TRBV2 and TRBJ2-7, with TRBD2 identical over 13 junction bases. The CDR3 amino acid sequence is: CASSPSPGLAGRGSYEQYF. The nucleotide sequence is TGTGCCAGCAGTCCATCCCCGGGACTAGCGGGAAGGGGGTCCTACGAGCAGTACTTC.